The sequence of this T cell receptor beta chain was determined in a study of cytomegalovirus exposure and HLA in healthy donors. Study-wide context: Both the 100 to 150 validation repertoires and the roughly 700 first-cohort repertoires used the same platform, as reported by a later analysis. Broader study findings: Reportedly, diagnosis of cytomegalovirus status by the classifier showed high specificity and sensitivity. The study recorded more than 150 TCR beta chains that were cytomegalovirus-associated. Among the CMV-associated chains, three were confirmed in vitro as specific for CMV antigens.

The repertoire was sequenced with immunoSEQ multiplex PCR; TCRdb's copy has only in-frame clones and lacks some. The sample has 71,000 or so clones; 94% are singletons. A remark on this clone: The antigen is not known.

This TCR was sampled from a man aged 18 to 29 in good health and CMV-seropositive. Specimen: PBMCs.

In DNA, the CDR3 is TGTGCCAGCAGCTTACAGAATGAGCAGTTCTTC. Its protein is CASSLQNEQFF. The chain couples TRBV7-8 to TRBJ2-1; D is unresolved. The ends were cut back, 2 bases at V and 7 bases at J, with 3 bases in the middle. Germline loops: CDR1 SGHVS, CDR2 FQNEAQ. The CDR3 covers 11 residues.